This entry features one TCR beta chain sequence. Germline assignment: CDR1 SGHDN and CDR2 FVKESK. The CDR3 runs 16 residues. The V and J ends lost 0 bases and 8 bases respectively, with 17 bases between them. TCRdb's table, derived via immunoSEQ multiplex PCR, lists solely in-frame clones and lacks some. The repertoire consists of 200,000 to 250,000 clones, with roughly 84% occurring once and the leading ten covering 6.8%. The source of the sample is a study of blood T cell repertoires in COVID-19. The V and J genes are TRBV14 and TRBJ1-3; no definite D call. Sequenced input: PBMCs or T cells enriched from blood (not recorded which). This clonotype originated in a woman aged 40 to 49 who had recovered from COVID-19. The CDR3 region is CASSQDRRVRRDTIYF. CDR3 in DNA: TGTGCCAGCAGCCAAGATCGGCGGGTTAGACGAGACACCATATATTTT.